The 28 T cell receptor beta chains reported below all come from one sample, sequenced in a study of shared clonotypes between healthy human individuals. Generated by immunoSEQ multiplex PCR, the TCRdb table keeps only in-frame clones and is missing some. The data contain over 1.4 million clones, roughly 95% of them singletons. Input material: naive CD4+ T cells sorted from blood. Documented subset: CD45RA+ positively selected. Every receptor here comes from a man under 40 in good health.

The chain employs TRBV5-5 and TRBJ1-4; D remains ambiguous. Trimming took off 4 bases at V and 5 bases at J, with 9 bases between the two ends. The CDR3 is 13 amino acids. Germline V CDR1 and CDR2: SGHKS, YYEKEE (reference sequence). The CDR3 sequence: CASSMTENEKLFF. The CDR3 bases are TGTGCCAGCAGCATGACGGAAAATGAAAAACTGTTTTTT. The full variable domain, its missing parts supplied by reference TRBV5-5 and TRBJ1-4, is DAGVTQSPTHLIKTRGQQVTLRCSPISGHKSVSWYQQVLGQGPQFIFQYYEKEERGRGNFPDRFSARQFPNYSSELNVNALLLGDSALYLCASSMTENEKLFFGSGTQLSVL.

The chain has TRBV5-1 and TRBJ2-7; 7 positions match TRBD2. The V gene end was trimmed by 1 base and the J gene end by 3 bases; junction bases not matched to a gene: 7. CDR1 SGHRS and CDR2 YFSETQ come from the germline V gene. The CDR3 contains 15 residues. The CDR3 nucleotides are TGCGCCAGCAGCTTGTTGGTAGCGGGCAACTACGAGCAGTACTTC. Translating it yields CASSLLVAGNYEQYF.

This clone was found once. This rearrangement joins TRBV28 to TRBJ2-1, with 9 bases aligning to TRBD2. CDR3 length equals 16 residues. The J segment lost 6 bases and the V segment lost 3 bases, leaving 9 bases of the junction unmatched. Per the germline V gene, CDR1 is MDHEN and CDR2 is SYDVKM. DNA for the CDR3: TGTGCCAGCAGTTTTCCGCTAGCGGGACCTGGCAATGAGCAGTTCTTC. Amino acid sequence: CASSFPLAGPGNEQFF.

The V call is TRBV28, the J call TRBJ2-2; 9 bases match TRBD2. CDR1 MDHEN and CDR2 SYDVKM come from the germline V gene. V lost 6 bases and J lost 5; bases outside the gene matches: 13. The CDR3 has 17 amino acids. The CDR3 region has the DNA TGTGCCAGCAGCTTCACGAAGAGCGGGAGGCATACCGGGGAGCTGTTTTTT. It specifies CASSFTKSGRHTGELFF.

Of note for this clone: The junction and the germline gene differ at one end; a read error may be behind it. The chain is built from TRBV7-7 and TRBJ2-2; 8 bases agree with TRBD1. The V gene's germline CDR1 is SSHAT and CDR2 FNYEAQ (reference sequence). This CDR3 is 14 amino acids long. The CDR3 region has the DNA TGTGCTAGCAGCTTAGACAGGGGTGCCGGGGAGCTGTTTTTT. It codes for CASSLDRGAGELFF.

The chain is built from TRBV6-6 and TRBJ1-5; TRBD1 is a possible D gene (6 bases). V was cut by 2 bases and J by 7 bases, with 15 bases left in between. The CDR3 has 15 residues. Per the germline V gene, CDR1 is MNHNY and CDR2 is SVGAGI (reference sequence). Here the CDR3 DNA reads TGTGCCAGCAGTTACCCACAGGGTCGGGAACAGCCCCAGCATTTT. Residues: CASSYPQGREQPQHF.

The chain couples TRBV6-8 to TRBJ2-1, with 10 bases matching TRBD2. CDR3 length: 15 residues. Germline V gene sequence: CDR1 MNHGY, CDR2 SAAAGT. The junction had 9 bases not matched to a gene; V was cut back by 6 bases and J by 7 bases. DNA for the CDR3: TGTGCCAGCAGAAATAAGCGGGAGGGTTGGAATGAGCAGTTCTTC. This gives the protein CASRNKREGWNEQFF.

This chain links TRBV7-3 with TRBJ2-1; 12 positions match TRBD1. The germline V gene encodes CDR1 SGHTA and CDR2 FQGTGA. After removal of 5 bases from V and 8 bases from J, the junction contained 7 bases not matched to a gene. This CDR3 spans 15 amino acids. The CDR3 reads CASSRRDRGRDEQFF. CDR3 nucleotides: TGTGCCAGCAGCCGCCGGGACAGGGGGCGCGATGAGCAGTTCTTC.

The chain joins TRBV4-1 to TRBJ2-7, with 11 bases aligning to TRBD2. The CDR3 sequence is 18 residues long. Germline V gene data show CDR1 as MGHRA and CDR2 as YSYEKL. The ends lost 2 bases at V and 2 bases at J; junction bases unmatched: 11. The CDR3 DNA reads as TGCGCCAGCAGCCAACTAGATTTTCTAGCGGGAGGAGCCTACGAGCAGTACTTC. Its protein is CASSQLDFLAGGAYEQYF.

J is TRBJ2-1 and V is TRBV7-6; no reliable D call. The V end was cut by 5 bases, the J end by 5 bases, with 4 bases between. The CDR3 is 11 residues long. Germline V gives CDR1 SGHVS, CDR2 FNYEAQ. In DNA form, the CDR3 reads TGTGCCAGCAGCCAGGACAATGAGCAGTTCTTC. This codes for CASSQDNEQFF. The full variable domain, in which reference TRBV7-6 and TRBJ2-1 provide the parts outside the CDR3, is GAGVSQSPRYKVTKRGQDVALRCDPISGHVSLYWYRQALGQGPEFLTYFNYEAQQDKSGLPNDRFSAERPEGSISTLTIQRTEQRDSAMYRCASSQDNEQFFGPGTRLTVL.

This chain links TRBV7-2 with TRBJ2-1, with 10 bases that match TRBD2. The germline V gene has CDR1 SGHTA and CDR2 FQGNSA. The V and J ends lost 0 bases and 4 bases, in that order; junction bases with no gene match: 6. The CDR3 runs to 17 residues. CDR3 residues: CASSLAPSGSGYNEQFF. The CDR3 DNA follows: TGTGCCAGCAGCTTAGCGCCTAGCGGGAGCGGGTACAATGAGCAGTTCTTC.

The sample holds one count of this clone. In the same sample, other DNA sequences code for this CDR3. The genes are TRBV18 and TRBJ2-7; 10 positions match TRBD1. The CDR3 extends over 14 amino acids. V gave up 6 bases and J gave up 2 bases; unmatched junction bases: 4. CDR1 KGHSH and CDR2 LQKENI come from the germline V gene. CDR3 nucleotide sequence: TGTGCCAGCTCGCCTGGACAGGGGGCCTACGAGCAGTACTTC. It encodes CASSPGQGAYEQYF.

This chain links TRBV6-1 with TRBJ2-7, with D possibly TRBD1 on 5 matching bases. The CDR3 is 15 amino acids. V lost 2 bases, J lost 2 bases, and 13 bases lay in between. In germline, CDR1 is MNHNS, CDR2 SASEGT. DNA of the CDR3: TGTGCCAGCAGTGAAATTGGGGCAGTGACCTACGAGCAGTACTTC. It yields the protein CASSEIGAVTYEQYF.

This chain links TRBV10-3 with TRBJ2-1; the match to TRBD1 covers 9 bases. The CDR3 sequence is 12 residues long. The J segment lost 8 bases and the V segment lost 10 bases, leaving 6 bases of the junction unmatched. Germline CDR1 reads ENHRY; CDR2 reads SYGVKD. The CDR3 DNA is TGTGCCACGATGACAGGGGGGGATGAGCAGTTCTTC. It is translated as CATMTGGDEQFF.

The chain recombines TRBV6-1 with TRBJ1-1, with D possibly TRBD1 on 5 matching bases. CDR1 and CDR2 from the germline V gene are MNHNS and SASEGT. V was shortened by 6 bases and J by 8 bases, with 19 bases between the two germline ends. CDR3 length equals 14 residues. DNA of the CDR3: TGTGCCAGCAGCGGCGGGACCCTGAGGGTCGAAGCTTTCTTT. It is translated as CASSGGTLRVEAFF.

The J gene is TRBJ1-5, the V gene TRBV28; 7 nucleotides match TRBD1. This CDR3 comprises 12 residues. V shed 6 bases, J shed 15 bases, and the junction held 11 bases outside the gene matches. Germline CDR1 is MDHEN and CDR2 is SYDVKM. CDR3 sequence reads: CASSPRQGSRHF. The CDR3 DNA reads TGTGCCAGCAGCCCGAGACAGGGCTCAAGGCATTTT.

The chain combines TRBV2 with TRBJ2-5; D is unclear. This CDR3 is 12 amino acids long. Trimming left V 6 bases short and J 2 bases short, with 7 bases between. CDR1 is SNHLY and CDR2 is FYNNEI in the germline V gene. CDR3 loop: CASRPQQETQYF. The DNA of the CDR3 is TGTGCCAGCAGACCCCAGCAAGAGACCCAGTACTTC.

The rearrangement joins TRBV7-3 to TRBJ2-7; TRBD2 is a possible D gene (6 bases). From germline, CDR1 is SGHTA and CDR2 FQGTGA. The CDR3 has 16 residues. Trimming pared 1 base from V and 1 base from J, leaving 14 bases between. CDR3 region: CASSLSITSGSYEQYF. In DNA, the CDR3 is TGTGCCAGCAGCTTAAGTATCACCAGCGGGTCCTACGAGCAGTACTTC. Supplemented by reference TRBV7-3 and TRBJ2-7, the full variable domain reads GAGVSQTPSNKVTEKGKYVELRCDPISGHTALYWYRQSLGQGPEFLIYFQGTGAADDSGLPNDRFFAVRPEGSVSTLKIQRTERGDSAVYLCASSLSITSGSYEQYFGPGTRLTVT.

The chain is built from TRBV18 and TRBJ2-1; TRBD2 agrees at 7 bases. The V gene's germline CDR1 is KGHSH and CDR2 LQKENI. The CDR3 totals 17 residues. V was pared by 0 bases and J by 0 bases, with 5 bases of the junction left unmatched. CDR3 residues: CASSPPRRESSYNEQFF. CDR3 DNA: TGTGCCAGCTCACCACCGAGGCGGGAGAGCTCCTACAATGAGCAGTTCTTC.

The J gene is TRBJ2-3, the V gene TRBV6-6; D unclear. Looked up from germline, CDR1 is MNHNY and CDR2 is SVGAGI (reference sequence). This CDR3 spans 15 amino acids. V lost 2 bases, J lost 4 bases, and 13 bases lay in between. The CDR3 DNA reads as TGTGCCAGCAGTTACCCCCAAGGCGATTCAGATACGCAGTATTTT. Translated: CASSYPQGDSDTQYF.

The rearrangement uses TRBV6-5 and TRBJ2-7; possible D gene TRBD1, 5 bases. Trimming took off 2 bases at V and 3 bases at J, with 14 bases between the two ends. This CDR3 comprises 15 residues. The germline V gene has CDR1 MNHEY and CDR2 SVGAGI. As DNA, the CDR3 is TGTGCCAGCAGTTACCCAGCCAGGGTAGGCTACGAGCAGTACTTC. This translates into CASSYPARVGYEQYF.

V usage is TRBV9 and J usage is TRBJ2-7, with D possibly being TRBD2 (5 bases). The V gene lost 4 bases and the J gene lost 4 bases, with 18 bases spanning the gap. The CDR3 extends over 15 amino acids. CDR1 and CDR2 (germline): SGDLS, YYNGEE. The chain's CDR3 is CASSPPFSREYEQYF. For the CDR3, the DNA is TGTGCCAGCAGCCCCCCCTTTAGTCGGGAATACGAGCAGTACTTC.

The CDR3, as DNA: TGTGCCAGCAGCTTAAGATCAGGGTACAGTACTGAAGCTTTCTTT. Its protein product is CASSLRSGYSTEAFF. This chain links TRBV7-9 with TRBJ1-1; TRBD1 is a possible D gene (5 bases). With 2 bases removed from V and 5 bases from J, the gap between germline ends came to 15 bases. Germline V gene sequence: CDR1 SEHNR, CDR2 FQNEAQ (reference sequence). The CDR3 has 15 residues.

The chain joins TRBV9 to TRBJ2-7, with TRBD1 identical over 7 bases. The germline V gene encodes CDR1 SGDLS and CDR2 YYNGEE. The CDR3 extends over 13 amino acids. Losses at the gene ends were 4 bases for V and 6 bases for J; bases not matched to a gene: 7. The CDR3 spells CASSLEGAREQYF. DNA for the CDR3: TGTGCCAGCAGCTTAGAGGGGGCTCGCGAGCAGTACTTC.

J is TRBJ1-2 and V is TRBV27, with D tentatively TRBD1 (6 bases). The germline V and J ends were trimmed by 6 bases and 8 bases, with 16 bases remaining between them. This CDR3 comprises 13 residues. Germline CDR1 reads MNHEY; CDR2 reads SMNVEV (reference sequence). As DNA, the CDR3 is TGTGCCAGCAGCCCAGGGGCTTCTTGGGGCTACACCTTC. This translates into CASSPGASWGYTF.

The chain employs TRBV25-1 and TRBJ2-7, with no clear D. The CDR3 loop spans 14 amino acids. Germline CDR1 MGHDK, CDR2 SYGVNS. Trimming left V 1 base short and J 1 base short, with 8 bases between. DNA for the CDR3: TGTGCCAGCAGTGAATGGAAGGTTTCCTACGAGCAGTACTTC. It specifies CASSEWKVSYEQYF.

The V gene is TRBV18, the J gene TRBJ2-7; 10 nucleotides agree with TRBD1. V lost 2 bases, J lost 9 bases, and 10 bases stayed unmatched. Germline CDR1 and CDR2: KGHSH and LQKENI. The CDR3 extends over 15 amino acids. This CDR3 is CASSPSRDRGCMQYF. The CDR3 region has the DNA TGTGCCAGCTCACCATCCCGGGACAGGGGATGTATGCAGTACTTC. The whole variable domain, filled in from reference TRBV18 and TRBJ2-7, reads NAGVMQNPRHLVRRRGQEARLRCSPMKGHSHVYWYRQLPEEGLKFMVYLQKENIIDESGMPKERFSAEFPKEGPSILRIQQVVRGDSAAYFCASSPSRDRGCMQYFGPGTRLTVT.

CDR3 coding DNA: TGTGCCAGCAGACCAACCGGGACTCCCTACGAGCAGTACTTC. It translates to CASRPTGTPYEQYF. The rearrangement links TRBV27 to TRBJ2-7; perhaps TRBD2 as D (6 bases). The CDR3 covers 14 residues. With 6 bases removed from V and 2 bases from J, the gap between germline ends came to 14 bases. Germline V gene sequence: CDR1 MNHEY, CDR2 SMNVEV (reference sequence).